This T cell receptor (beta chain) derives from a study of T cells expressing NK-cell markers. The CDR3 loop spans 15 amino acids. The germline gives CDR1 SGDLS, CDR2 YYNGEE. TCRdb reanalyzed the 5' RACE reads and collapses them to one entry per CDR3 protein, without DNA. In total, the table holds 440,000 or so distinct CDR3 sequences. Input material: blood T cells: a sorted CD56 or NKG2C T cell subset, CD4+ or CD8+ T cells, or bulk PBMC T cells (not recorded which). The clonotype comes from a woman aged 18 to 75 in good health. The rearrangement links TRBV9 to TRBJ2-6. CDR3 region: CASKRGNSGANVLTF.